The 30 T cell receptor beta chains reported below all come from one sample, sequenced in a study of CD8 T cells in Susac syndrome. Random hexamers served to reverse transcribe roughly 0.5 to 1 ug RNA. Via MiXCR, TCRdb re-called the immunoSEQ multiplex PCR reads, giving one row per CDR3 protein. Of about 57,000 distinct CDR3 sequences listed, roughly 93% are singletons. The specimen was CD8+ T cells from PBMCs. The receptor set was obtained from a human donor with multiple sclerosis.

The CDR3 is CASSFRDLEAKNIQYF. The CDR3 DNA follows: TGTGCCAGCAGCTTTCGGGACCTCGAAGCCAAAAACATTCAGTACTTC. The V gene is TRBV7-9, the J gene TRBJ2-4, with D perhaps TRBD1 or TRBD2 (5 bases each). Germline CDR1 reads SEHNR; CDR2 reads FQNEAQ (reference sequence). The ends were cut back, 3 bases at V and 0 bases at J, with 12 bases in the middle. This CDR3 is built from 16 residues.

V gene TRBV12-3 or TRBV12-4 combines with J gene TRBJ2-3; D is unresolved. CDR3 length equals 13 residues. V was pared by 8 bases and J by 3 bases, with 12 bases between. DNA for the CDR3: TGTGCCAGCGGAAGGTTCTGGACAGATACGCAGTATTTT. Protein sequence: CASGRFWTDTQYF.

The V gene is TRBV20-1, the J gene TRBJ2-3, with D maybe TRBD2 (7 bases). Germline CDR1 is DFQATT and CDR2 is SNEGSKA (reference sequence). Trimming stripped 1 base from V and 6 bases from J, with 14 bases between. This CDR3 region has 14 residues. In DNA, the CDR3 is TGCAGTGCTAGAGTTCGGGGGGCAGGGGATACGCAGTATTTT. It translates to CSARVRGAGDTQYF.

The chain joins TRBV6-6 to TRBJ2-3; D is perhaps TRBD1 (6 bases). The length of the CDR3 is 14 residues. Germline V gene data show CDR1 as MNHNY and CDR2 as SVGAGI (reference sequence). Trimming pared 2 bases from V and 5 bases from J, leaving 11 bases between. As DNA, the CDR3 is TGTGCCAGCAGTTACGTTGGGGGCGAAGATACGCAGTATTTT. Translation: CASSYVGGEDTQYF.

CDR3 sequence: CSARLGGRDLEAFF. CDR3 sequence (DNA): TGCAGTGCTAGACTTGGAGGGCGCGACCTTGAAGCTTTCTTT. The chain links TRBV20-1 to TRBJ1-1, with D uncertain. This CDR3 spans 14 amino acids. In germline, CDR1 is DFQATT, CDR2 SNEGSKA (reference sequence). V was pared by 2 bases and J by 7 bases, with 17 bases between.

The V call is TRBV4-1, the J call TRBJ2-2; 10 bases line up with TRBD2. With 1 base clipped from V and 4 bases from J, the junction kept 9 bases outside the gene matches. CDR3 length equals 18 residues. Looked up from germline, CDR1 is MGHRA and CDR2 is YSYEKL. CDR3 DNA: TGCGCCAGCAGCCAAGGGAGCGGGGGGGCTGTGGTCACCGGGGAGCTGTTTTTT. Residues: CASSQGSGGAVVTGELFF.

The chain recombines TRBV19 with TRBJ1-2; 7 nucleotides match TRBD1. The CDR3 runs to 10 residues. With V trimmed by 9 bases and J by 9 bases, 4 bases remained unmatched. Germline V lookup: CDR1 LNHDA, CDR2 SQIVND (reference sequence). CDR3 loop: CASRQGRYTF. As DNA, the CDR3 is TGTGCCAGCCGACAGGGACGCTACACCTTC.

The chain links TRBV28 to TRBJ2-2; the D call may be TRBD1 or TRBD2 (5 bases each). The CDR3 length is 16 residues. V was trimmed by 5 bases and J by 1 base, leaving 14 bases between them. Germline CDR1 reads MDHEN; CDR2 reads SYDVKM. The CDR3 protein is CASSPYRGRNTGELFF. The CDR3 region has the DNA TGTGCCAGCAGTCCCTACCGGGGCCGGAACACCGGGGAGCTGTTTTTT.

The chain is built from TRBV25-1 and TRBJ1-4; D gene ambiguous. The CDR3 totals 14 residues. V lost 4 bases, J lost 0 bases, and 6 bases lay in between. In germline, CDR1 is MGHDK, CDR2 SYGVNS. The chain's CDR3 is CASSGTATNEKLFF. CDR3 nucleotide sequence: TGTGCCAGCAGTGGGACGGCAACTAATGAAAAACTGTTTTTT.

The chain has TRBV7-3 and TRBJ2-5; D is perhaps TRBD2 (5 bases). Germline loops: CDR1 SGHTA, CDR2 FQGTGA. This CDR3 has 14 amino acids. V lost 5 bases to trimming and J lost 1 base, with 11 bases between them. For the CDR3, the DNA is TGTGCCAGCAGCCCCCTCGGAGGCCAAGAGACCCAGTACTTC. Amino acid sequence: CASSPLGGQETQYF.

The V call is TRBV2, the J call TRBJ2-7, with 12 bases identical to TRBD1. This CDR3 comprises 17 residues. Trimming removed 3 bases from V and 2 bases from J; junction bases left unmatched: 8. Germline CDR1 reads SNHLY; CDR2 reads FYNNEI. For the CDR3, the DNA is TGTGCCAGCAGTGAGGGGACAGGGGGCTACCAAGCCTACGAGCAGTACTTC. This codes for CASSEGTGGYQAYEQYF.

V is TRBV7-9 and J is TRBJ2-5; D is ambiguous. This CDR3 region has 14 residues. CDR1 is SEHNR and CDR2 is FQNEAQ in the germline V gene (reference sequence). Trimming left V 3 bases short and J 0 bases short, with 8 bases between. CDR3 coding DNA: TGTGCCAGCAGCTTTGCCGGGCACCAAGAGACCCAGTACTTC. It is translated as CASSFAGHQETQYF.

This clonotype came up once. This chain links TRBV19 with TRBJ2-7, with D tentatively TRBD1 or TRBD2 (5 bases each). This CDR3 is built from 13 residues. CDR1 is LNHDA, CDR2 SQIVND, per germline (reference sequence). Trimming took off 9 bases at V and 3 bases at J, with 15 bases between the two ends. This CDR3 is CASGEGSRYEQYF. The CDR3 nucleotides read TGTGCCAGCGGAGAGGGGAGCCGCTACGAGCAGTACTTC.

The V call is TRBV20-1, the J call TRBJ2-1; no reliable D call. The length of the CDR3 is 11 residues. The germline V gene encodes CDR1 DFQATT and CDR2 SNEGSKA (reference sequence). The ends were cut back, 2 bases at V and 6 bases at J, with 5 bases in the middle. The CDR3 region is CSARWGNEQFF. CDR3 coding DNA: TGCAGTGCTAGATGGGGCAATGAGCAGTTCTTC.

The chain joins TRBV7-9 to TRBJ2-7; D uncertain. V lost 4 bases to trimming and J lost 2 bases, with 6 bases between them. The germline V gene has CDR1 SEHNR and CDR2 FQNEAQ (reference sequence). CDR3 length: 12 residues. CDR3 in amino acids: CASSSPTYEQYF. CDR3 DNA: TGTGCCAGCAGCTCCCCAACCTACGAGCAGTACTTC.

The CDR3 DNA reads as TGCAGCGTTCAGGGGGACACGAAGAACACCGGGGAGCTGTTTTTT. It encodes CSVQGDTKNTGELFF. The rearrangement links TRBV29-1 to TRBJ2-2; 7 bases are a match to TRBD1. The CDR3 spans 15 residues. V gave up 5 bases and J gave up 1 base; unmatched junction bases: 7. The V gene's germline CDR1 is SQVTM and CDR2 ANQGSEA.

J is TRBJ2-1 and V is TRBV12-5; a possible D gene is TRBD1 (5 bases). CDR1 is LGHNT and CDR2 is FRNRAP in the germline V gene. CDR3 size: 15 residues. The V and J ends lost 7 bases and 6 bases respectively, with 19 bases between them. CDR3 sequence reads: CASAWGNTDINEQFF. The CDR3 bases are TGTGCTAGTGCCTGGGGCAATACCGATATCAATGAGCAGTTCTTC.

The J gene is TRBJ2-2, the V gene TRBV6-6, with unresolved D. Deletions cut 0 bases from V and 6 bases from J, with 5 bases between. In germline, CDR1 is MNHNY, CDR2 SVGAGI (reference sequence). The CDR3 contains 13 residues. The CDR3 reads CASSYSSAGELFF. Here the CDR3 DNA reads TGTGCCAGCAGTTACTCTTCCGCCGGGGAGCTGTTTTTT.

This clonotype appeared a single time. The CDR3 protein is CSARVRVTEAFF. The CDR3, as DNA: TGCAGTGCTAGAGTAAGGGTCACTGAAGCTTTCTTT. The chain carries TRBV20-1 and TRBJ1-1, with D uncertain. Germline CDR1 DFQATT, CDR2 SNEGSKA (reference sequence). The ends were cut back, 1 base at V and 4 bases at J, with 7 bases in the middle. There are 12 residues in the CDR3.

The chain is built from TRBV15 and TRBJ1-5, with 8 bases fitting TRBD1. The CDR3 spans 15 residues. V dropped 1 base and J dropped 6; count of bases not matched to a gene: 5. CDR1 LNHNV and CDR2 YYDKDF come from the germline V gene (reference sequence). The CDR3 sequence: CATSRVQGASQPQHF. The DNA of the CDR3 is TGTGCCACCAGCAGAGTTCAGGGGGCAAGTCAGCCCCAGCATTTT.

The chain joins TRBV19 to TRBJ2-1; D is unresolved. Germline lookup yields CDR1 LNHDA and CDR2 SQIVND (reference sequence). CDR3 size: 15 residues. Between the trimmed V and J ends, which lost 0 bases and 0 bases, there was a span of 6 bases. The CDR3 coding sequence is TGTGCCAGTAGTATAGATAAGAGCTCCTACAATGAGCAGTTCTTC. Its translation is CASSIDKSSYNEQFF.

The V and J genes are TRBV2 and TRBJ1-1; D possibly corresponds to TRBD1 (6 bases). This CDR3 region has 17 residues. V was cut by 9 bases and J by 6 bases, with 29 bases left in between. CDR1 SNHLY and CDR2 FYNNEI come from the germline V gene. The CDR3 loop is CARTKQRDKKVGPEAFF. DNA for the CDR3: TGTGCCAGAACAAAACAAAGGGACAAAAAGGTAGGACCTGAAGCTTTCTTT.

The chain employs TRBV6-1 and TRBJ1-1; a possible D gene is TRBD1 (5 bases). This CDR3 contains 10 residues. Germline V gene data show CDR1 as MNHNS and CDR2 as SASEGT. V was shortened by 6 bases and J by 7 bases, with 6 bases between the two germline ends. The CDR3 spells CASSQGEAFF. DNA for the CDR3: TGTGCCAGCAGCCAGGGTGAAGCTTTCTTT.

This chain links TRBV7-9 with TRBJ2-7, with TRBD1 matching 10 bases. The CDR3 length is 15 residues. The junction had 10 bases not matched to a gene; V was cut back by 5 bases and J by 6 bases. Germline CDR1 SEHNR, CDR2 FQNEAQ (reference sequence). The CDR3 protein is CASSPPDRGLSEQYF. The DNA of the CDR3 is TGTGCCAGCAGCCCCCCTGACAGGGGGCTTTCCGAGCAGTACTTC.

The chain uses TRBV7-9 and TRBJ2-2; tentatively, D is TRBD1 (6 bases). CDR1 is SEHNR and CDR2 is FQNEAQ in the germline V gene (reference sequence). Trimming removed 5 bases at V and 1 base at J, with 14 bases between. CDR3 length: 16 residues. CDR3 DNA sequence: TGTGCCAGCAGCCCCAAGGGGACAAGGAACACCGGGGAGCTGTTTTTT. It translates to CASSPKGTRNTGELFF.

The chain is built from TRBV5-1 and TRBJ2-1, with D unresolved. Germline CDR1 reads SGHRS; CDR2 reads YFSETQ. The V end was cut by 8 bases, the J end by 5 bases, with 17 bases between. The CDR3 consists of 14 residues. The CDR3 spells CASPWAPEDNEQFF. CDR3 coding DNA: TGCGCCAGTCCTTGGGCCCCTGAGGACAATGAGCAGTTCTTC. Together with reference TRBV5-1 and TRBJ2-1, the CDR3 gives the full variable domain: KAGVTQTPRYLIKTRGQQVTLSCSPISGHRSVSWYQQTPGQGLQFLFEYFSETQRNKGNFPGRFSGRQFSNSRSEMNVSTLELGDSALYLCASPWAPEDNEQFFGPGTRLTVL.

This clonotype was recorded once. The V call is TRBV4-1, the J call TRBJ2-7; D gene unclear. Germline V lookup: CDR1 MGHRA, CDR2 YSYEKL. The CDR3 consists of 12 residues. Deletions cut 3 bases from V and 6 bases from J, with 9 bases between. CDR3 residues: CASSHLTGEQYF. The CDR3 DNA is TGCGCCAGCAGCCACCTGACGGGCGAGCAGTACTTC.

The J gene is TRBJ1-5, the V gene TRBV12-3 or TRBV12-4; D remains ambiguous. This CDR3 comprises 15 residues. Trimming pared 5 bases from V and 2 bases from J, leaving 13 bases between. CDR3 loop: CASSSQQDGNQPQHF. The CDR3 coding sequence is TGTGCCAGCAGTAGCCAGCAGGACGGCAATCAGCCCCAGCATTTT.

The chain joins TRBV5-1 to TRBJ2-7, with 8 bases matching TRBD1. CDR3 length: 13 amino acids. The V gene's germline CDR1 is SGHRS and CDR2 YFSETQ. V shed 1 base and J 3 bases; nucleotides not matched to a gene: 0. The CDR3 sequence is CASSLTGGYEQYF. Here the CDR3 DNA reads TGCGCCAGCAGCTTGACAGGGGGCTACGAGCAGTACTTC.

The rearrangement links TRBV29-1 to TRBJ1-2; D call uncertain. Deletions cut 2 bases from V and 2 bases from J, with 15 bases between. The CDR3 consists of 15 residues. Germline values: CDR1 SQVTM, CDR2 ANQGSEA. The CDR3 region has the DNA TGCAGCGTTGAAACACTGGTCGGGAGAAACTATGGCTACACCTTC. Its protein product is CSVETLVGRNYGYTF.